A selection of T cell receptor beta chains follows, all from one sample in a study of T cell changes during pregnancy in multiple sclerosis. Generated by immunoSEQ multiplex PCR, the TCRdb table keeps only in-frame clones and is missing some. The sample records over 50,000 clones, just under 90% being singletons. This material consisted of peripheral blood, taken in the first trimester of pregnancy. All receptors derive from a female donor in good health, enrolled as a control in a pregnancy study. Each CDR3 is given with its conserved first and last residue. D genes are given only for firm matches. Clone size appears in some rows only: once, few, many, or a class for an expanded clone.

length	V	size	D	J	CDR3	DNA
19	TRBV7-9	NA	TRBD2	TRBJ2-3	CASSPGLAGAHTSTDTQYF	TGTGCCAGCAGCCCGGGACTAGCGGGGGCTCACACTAGCACAGATACGCAGTATTTT
20	TRBV13	once	NA	TRBJ2-1	CASSFFSLFEPAGSYNEQFF	TGTGCCAGCAGCTTTTTTTCTCTCTTCGAGCCAGCAGGCTCCTACAATGAGCAGTTCTTC
13	TRBV11-3	NA	NA	TRBJ2-7	CASSRDSAYEQYF	TGTGCCAGCAGCCGCGACAGTGCCTACGAGCAGTACTTC
16	TRBV7-3	NA	TRBD2	TRBJ2-1	CASSFSGDATHNEQFF	TGTGCCAGCAGCTTCAGCGGGGACGCGACTCACAATGAGCAGTTCTTC
14	TRBV7-3	NA	NA	TRBJ2-1	CASSRYLSPGEQFF	TGTGCCAGCAGCCGGTACCTTAGTCCCGGTGAGCAGTTCTTC
16	TRBV16	NA	NA	TRBJ1-3	CASSRGRGSSGNTIYF	TGTGCCAGCAGCCGTGGCAGGGGTTCCTCTGGAAACACCATATATTTT
14	TRBV11-2	NA	NA	TRBJ1-1	CASSLRRSNTEAFF	TGTGCCAGCAGCCTCCGGCGGAGTAACACTGAAGCTTTCTTT
14	TRBV10-3	NA	TRBD1	TRBJ1-2	CAIRVTGKDYGYTF	TGTGCCATCAGGGTGACAGGGAAGGACTATGGCTACACCTTC
14	TRBV30	NA	NA	TRBJ2-1	CARGLRGGHNEQFF	TGTGCCCGGGGGTTGAGGGGGGGCCACAATGAGCAGTTCTTC
18	TRBV14	NA	TRBD2	TRBJ2-1	CASSQVAAGGRYDNEQFF	TGTGCCAGCAGCCAAGTAGCGGCGGGGGGGCGATATGACAATGAGCAGTTCTTC
15	TRBV9	NA	NA	TRBJ1-1	CASSATQGMNTEAFF	TGTGCCAGCAGCGCCACACAGGGTATGAACACTGAAGCTTTCTTT
15	TRBV28	NA	TRBD1	TRBJ1-5	CASTISSDRDQPQHF	TGTGCCAGCACTATATCCTCGGACAGGGATCAGCCCCAGCATTTT
12	TRBV27	NA	NA	TRBJ1-2	CASRSPGLGYTF	TGTGCCAGCAGGTCCCCGGGTCTCGGCTACACCTTC
16	TRBV6-4	few	TRBD2	TRBJ2-3	CASSDSGTSGGDTQYF	TGTGCCAGCAGTGACTCAGGGACTAGCGGGGGAGATACGCAGTATTTT
13	TRBV7-6	NA	NA	TRBJ1-1	CASSLRRNTEAFF	TGTGCCAGCAGCTTGAGGAGGAACACTGAAGCTTTCTTT
15	TRBV7-9	NA	TRBD1	TRBJ2-5	CASSVMTGGWETQYF	TGTGCCAGCAGCGTGATGACAGGGGGCTGGGAGACCCAGTACTTC
15	TRBV4-2	NA	TRBD1	TRBJ2-1	CASSQDTGGYNEQFF	TGTGCCAGCAGCCAAGACACAGGGGGTTACAATGAGCAGTTCTTC
16	TRBV19	NA	TRBD1	TRBJ2-5	CASSIQGTGGQETQYF	TGTGCCAGTAGTATCCAGGGAACAGGGGGTCAAGAGACCCAGTACTTC
15	TRBV5-4	NA	NA	TRBJ2-3	CASSLDLLSPDTQYF	TGTGCCAGCAGCTTGGATTTACTCTCCCCAGATACGCAGTATTTT
16	TRBV4-1	NA	NA	TRBJ2-7	CASSQDPTASSYEQYF	TGCGCCAGCAGCCAAGATCCCACAGCTTCTTCCTACGAGCAGTACTTC
13	TRBV5-1	NA	NA	TRBJ1-1	CASSDRANTEAFF	TGCGCCAGCAGCGATAGAGCAAACACTGAAGCTTTCTTT